One and the same sample provided the 30 T cell receptor beta chains below, sequenced in a study of OX40 agonist ivuxolimab in advanced cancers. The table came from immunoSEQ multiplex PCR; TCRdb's copy has only in-frame clones and leaves some out. The sample consists of over 75,000 clones, 75% to 95% of them appearing once. This sample comprised CD4+ or CD8+ T cells sorted from blood, obtained in a trial of the OX40 agonist ivuxolimab. The source is an adult with an advanced solid tumor such as melanoma, head and neck, liver or kidney cancer.

V is TRBV4-1 and J is TRBJ1-2, with D unresolved. Per germline, CDR1 MGHRA and CDR2 YSYEKL. Between the trimmed V and J ends, which lost 1 base and 4 bases, there was a span of 16 bases. The CDR3 loop spans 16 amino acids. The CDR3 region is CASSQVKGSRGYGYTF. Written as DNA, the CDR3 is TGCGCCAGCAGCCAAGTAAAGGGATCGAGAGGCTATGGCTACACCTTC.

This chain uses TRBV6-6 with TRBJ2-1; TRBD1 is a possible D gene (7 bases). The germline V and J ends were trimmed by 0 bases and 7 bases, with 13 bases remaining between them. Germline lookup yields CDR1 MNHNY and CDR2 SVGAGI (reference sequence). This CDR3 has 15 amino acids. Here the CDR3 reads CASSYSTGRRNEQFF. For the CDR3, the DNA is TGTGCCAGCAGTTACTCGACAGGGAGGAGGAATGAGCAGTTCTTC.

The J gene is TRBJ2-5, the V gene TRBV7-8, with D perhaps matching TRBD2 (6 bases). From germline, CDR1 is SGHVS and CDR2 FQNEAQ. The germline V and J ends were trimmed by 5 bases and 1 base, with 8 bases remaining between them. The CDR3 runs 13 residues. The CDR3 loop reads CASSTGLQETQYF. The CDR3 bases are TGTGCCAGCAGCACGGGACTCCAAGAGACCCAGTACTTC.

This clone showed up just once. The chain links TRBV6-5 to TRBJ1-1; D unresolved. Between the trimmed V and J ends, which lost 5 bases and 5 bases, there was a span of 9 bases. Germline V CDR1 and CDR2: MNHEY, SVGAGI. This CDR3 contains 12 residues. The CDR3 reads CASSLKGTEAFF. The DNA for the CDR3 is TGTGCCAGCAGTCTAAAGGGAACTGAAGCTTTCTTT.

V gene TRBV6-5 combines with J gene TRBJ2-4; D uncertain. The CDR3 length is 11 residues. The V end lost 1 base, the J end lost 7 bases, and 2 bases lay between the germline ends. Per the germline V gene, CDR1 is MNHEY and CDR2 is SVGAGI. Written as DNA, the CDR3 is TGTGCCAGCAGTTACTTGAACATTCAGTACTTC. Translating gives CASSYLNIQYF.

This chain links TRBV6-5 with TRBJ2-7; D is tentatively TRBD1 or TRBD2 (6 bases each). Germline CDR1 is MNHEY and CDR2 is SVGAGI. The CDR3 consists of 13 residues. V lost 8 bases, J lost 6 bases, and 17 bases lay in between. This CDR3 reads CASLRGPATEQYF. The CDR3, as DNA: TGTGCCAGCCTTCGGGGGCCCGCTACCGAGCAGTACTTC.

This rearrangement joins TRBV5-1 to TRBJ2-7; D is undetermined. The CDR3 length is 13 residues. Trimming took off 4 bases at V and 2 bases at J, with 10 bases between the two ends. From germline, CDR1 is SGHRS and CDR2 YFSETQ. CDR3 DNA: TGCGCCAGCAGCCCAGACGGTACCTACGAGCAGTACTTC. It encodes CASSPDGTYEQYF.

V is TRBV30 and J is TRBJ2-3; D gene unclear. Trimming cost V 5 bases and J 6 bases, with 12 bases left between them. The CDR3 is 12 amino acids. Germline V gene sequence: CDR1 GTSNPN, CDR2 SVGIG (reference sequence). CDR3 sequence: CAWSAAFDTQYF. CDR3 DNA: TGTGCCTGGTCAGCAGCGTTTGATACGCAGTATTTT.

This sequence joins TRBV7-2 and TRBJ1-5; 11 bases fit TRBD1. The CDR3 runs 14 residues. Germline V CDR1 and CDR2: SGHTA, FQGNSA. The J segment lost 6 bases and the V segment lost 6 bases, leaving 4 bases of the junction unmatched. CDR3 in amino acids: CASSQGQGAQPQHF. The CDR3 DNA reads TGTGCCAGCAGTCAAGGACAGGGGGCTCAGCCCCAGCATTTT.

V is TRBV7-3 and J is TRBJ2-1, with 12 bases matching TRBD2. Germline loops: CDR1 SGHTA, CDR2 FQGTGA. J was trimmed by 6 bases and V by 2 bases; bases with no gene match: 8. This CDR3 has 17 residues. For the CDR3, the DNA is TGTGCCAGCAGCTTAGGCCCCGGGACTAGCGGGTTCAATGAGCAGTTCTTC. Its protein product is CASSLGPGTSGFNEQFF.

CDR3 nucleotide sequence: TGCAGCGTTAGGCACCTCGAGAACACTGAAGCTTTCTTT. This gives the protein CSVRHLENTEAFF. The chain combines TRBV29-1 with TRBJ1-1; the D is unclear. From germline, CDR1 is SQVTM and CDR2 ANQGSEA. V lost 5 bases and J 1 base, leaving 11 bases between the germline ends. The CDR3 sequence is 13 residues long.

This clone was recorded once. The chain has TRBV19 and TRBJ1-2; 7 bases line up with TRBD1. This CDR3 is built from 16 residues. Germline CDR1 and CDR2: LNHDA and SQIVND (reference sequence). The V and J ends lost 3 bases and 8 bases, in that order; junction bases with no gene match: 15. The CDR3 DNA is TGTGCCAGTAGTATCGGACCGCCCTACAGGGGCTGGGGCTACACCTTC. Amino acid sequence: CASSIGPPYRGWGYTF.

CDR3 nucleotide sequence: TGTGCCAGCAGCTTAGGGGGGACCGCTGGAGAGACCCAGTACTTC. Translating it yields CASSLGGTAGETQYF. This chain links TRBV7-7 with TRBJ2-5, with D perhaps given as TRBD1 or TRBD2 (5 bases each). The CDR3 runs 15 residues. Germline lookup yields CDR1 SSHAT and CDR2 FNYEAQ (reference sequence). The ends were cut back, 1 base at V and 4 bases at J, with 13 bases in the middle. Full variable domain (remainder filled in from reference TRBV7-7 and TRBJ2-5): GAGVSQSPRYKVTKRGQDVTLRCDPISSHATLYWYQQALGQGPEFLTYFNYEAQPDKSGLPSDRFSAERPEGSISTLTIQRTEQRDSAMYRCASSLGGTAGETQYFGPGTRLLVL.

The chain joins TRBV5-1 to TRBJ2-5, with 7 bases identical to TRBD1. V trimming: 4 bases; J trimming: 5 bases; junction bases outside the gene matches: 8. In germline, CDR1 is SGHRS, CDR2 YFSETQ. This CDR3 spans 14 amino acids. This CDR3 reads CASSPNRGWETQYF. In nucleotides, the CDR3 is TGCGCCAGCAGCCCAAACAGGGGTTGGGAGACCCAGTACTTC.

The genes are TRBV7-2 and TRBJ2-7, with 12 nucleotides matching TRBD2. This CDR3 is built from 17 residues. V lost 5 bases and J lost 3; bases outside the gene matches: 11. Germline CDR1 and CDR2: SGHTA and FQGNSA. Here the CDR3 reads CASSASGRAFDLYEQYF. The CDR3 nucleotides are TGTGCCAGCAGCGCTAGCGGGAGGGCCTTCGACCTCTACGAGCAGTACTTC.

This chain links TRBV28 with TRBJ1-2; weak D call: TRBD1 (6 bases). Trimming shortened V by 2 bases and J by 5 bases, and 9 bases separated the two germline ends. The germline V gene has CDR1 MDHEN and CDR2 SYDVKM. The CDR3 loop spans 13 amino acids. The CDR3, as DNA: TGTGCCAGCAGTTTAAAAGGGGGGTATGGCTACACCTTC. This gives the protein CASSLKGGYGYTF.

V usage is TRBV13 and J usage is TRBJ2-3; 11 bases are shared with TRBD2. From germline, CDR1 is PRHDT and CDR2 FYEKMQ (reference sequence). This CDR3 contains 17 residues. V gave up 2 bases and J gave up 0 bases; unmatched junction bases: 4. CDR3 DNA sequence: TGTGCCAGCAGCTTAAGACTAGCGGGATCTAGCACAGATACGCAGTATTTT. The encoded protein is CASSLRLAGSSTDTQYF.

This clone occurred a few times. The same CDR3 is also encoded by other DNA sequences in this sample. CDR3 DNA sequence: TGCGCCAGCAGCTTGGAAGAGACCCAGTACTTC. As protein: CASSLEETQYF. This sequence joins TRBV5-1 and TRBJ2-5; D unresolved. Germline V gives CDR1 SGHRS, CDR2 YFSETQ. The CDR3 is 11 residues long. V lost 0 bases, J lost 3 bases, and 0 bases lay in between. Drawing the rest from reference TRBV5-1 and TRBJ2-5, the complete variable domain is KAGVTQTPRYLIKTRGQQVTLSCSPISGHRSVSWYQQTPGQGLQFLFEYFSETQRNKGNFPGRFSGRQFSNSRSEMNVSTLELGDSALYLCASSLEETQYFGPGTRLLVL.

This clone was detected once. The V gene is TRBV11-3, the J gene TRBJ2-2; D gene unclear. Trimming pared 5 bases from V and 6 bases from J, leaving 10 bases between. Germline CDR1 reads SGHNT; CDR2 reads YENEEA. The CDR3 is 13 residues long. The CDR3 nucleotides read TGTGCCAGCAGCCCCCGGACGTCCGGGGAGCTGTTTTTT. This gives the protein CASSPRTSGELFF.

The chain employs TRBV6-1 and TRBJ2-7, with D unclear. Germline V CDR1 and CDR2: MNHNS, SASEGT. This CDR3 is 14 amino acids long. V dropped 6 bases and J dropped 1 base, with 13 bases sitting between them. CDR3 in amino acids: CASSPLSESYEQYF. As DNA, the CDR3 is TGTGCCAGCAGCCCACTGAGCGAGTCCTACGAGCAGTACTTC.

The V call is TRBV5-8, the J call TRBJ2-5; the D is unclear. The CDR3 runs to 10 residues. In germline, CDR1 is SGHTS, CDR2 YDEGEE. V was cut by 3 bases and J by 5 bases, with 2 bases left in between. The CDR3 loop reads CASSWETQYF. DNA of the CDR3: TGTGCCAGCAGCTGGGAGACCCAGTACTTC.

J is TRBJ2-1 and V is TRBV19; 16 bases match TRBD2. J gave up 10 bases and V 4 bases, and 4 bases lay outside the gene matches. CDR1 and CDR2 from the germline V gene are LNHDA and SQIVND (reference sequence). The length of the CDR3 is 15 residues. The CDR3 loop is CASSKGLAGGEEQFF. CDR3 nucleotide sequence: TGTGCCAGTAGTAAGGGACTAGCGGGGGGGGAGGAGCAGTTCTTC.

The chain joins TRBV7-9 to TRBJ1-1; D is perhaps TRBD1 (6 bases). This CDR3 has 13 amino acids. V gave up 3 bases and J gave up 10 bases, with 15 bases separating them. Germline V gene data show CDR1 as SEHNR and CDR2 as FQNEAQ (reference sequence). The CDR3 nucleotides read TGTGCCAGCAGCTTCGCAGGGGCGTGGGGAGCTTTCTTT. Its protein product is CASSFAGAWGAFF.

The chain links TRBV6-1 to TRBJ1-4, with no clear D. Germline V lookup: CDR1 MNHNS, CDR2 SASEGT. The CDR3 consists of 14 residues. The V end lost 8 bases, the J end lost 3 bases, and 13 bases lay between the germline ends. For the CDR3, the DNA is TGTGCCAGCCCCGATCCCCTAGCTAATGAAAAACTGTTTTTT. Encoded protein: CASPDPLANEKLFF.

The chain is built from TRBV9 and TRBJ2-4; D is uncertain. The CDR3 has 17 amino acids. Trimming took off 3 bases at V and 0 bases at J, with 16 bases between the two ends. Germline loops: CDR1 SGDLS, CDR2 YYNGEE. The CDR3 coding sequence is TGTGCCAGCAGCGCCAGCATTAAGGGCATAGCCAAAAACATTCAGTACTTC. Translating it yields CASSASIKGIAKNIQYF.

V is TRBV7-2 and J is TRBJ1-1; 8 bases align to TRBD1. The CDR3 spans 14 residues. Looked up from germline, CDR1 is SGHTA and CDR2 is FQGNSA. The ends lost 7 bases at V and 3 bases at J; junction bases unmatched: 7. CDR3 sequence: CASNVNRGYTEAFF. The CDR3 nucleotides read TGTGCCAGCAACGTAAACAGGGGGTACACTGAAGCTTTCTTT.

This rearrangement joins TRBV7-2 to TRBJ2-3; no clear D gene. Trimming took off 1 base at V and 7 bases at J, with 9 bases between the two ends. CDR3 size: 13 residues. Germline V gives CDR1 SGHTA, CDR2 FQGNSA. In nucleotides, the CDR3 is TGTGCCAGCAGCTTAGGTCGGCTCCATACGCAGTATTTT. This gives the protein CASSLGRLHTQYF. Using reference TRBV7-2 and TRBJ2-3 for the parts outside the CDR3, the full variable domain is GAGVSQSPSNKVTEKGKDVELRCDPISGHTALYWYRQSLGQGLEFLIYFQGNSAPDKSGLPSDRFSAERTGGSVSTLTIQRTQQEDSAVYLCASSLGRLHTQYFGPGTRLTVL.

This clone was picked up one time. The chain carries TRBV10-3 and TRBJ2-3; maybe TRBD2 (5 bases). Germline V gene lookup returns CDR1 ENHRY and CDR2 SYGVKD. The CDR3 sequence is 13 residues long. V lost 4 bases and J lost 6, with 11 bases in between. Here the CDR3 DNA reads TGTGCCATCAGTGGAGGGCCACTCGATACGCAGTATTTT. Encoded protein: CAISGGPLDTQYF.

The chain has TRBV5-4 and TRBJ2-3; D is perhaps TRBD1 (5 bases). Germline CDR1 is SGHNT and CDR2 is YYREEE (reference sequence). The CDR3 runs 14 residues. V lost 3 bases and J lost 2, with 10 bases in between. The CDR3 nucleotides read TGTGCCAGCAGCTCAGACAGATTCACAGATACGCAGTATTTT. Its protein product is CASSSDRFTDTQYF.

The rearrangement joins TRBV9 to TRBJ2-1; 8 bases fit TRBD2. The V gene end was trimmed by 0 bases and the J gene end by 8 bases; junction bases not matched to a gene: 7. Germline V gene sequence: CDR1 SGDLS, CDR2 YYNGEE. The CDR3 is made up of 15 amino acids. The CDR3, as DNA: TGTGCCAGCAGCGTAGAACTAGCGGTAACGCATGAGCAGTTCTTC. Its protein is CASSVELAVTHEQFF.